Listed here are 23 T cell receptor beta chains from one sample, sequenced in a study of cytomegalovirus exposure and HLA in healthy donors. It was with 60 Vbeta and 13 Jbeta primers that the PCR ran. Repertoires were generated with immunoSEQ multiplex PCR, while TCRdb's copy carries only in-frame clones and drops some. Listed are about 170,000 clones; roughly 0.83% falls within the top ten. Sample: PBMCs. The receptors originated from a young woman in good health and CMV-seropositive.

This chain uses TRBV19 with TRBJ2-3; TRBD2 matches 9 bases. In germline, CDR1 is LNHDA, CDR2 SQIVND (reference sequence). J was trimmed by 5 bases and V by 3 bases; bases with no gene match: 6. The CDR3 runs to 15 residues. The CDR3 DNA is TGTGCCAGTAGTATTGGCGGGAGGGCAGGAGATACGCAGTATTTT. It yields the protein CASSIGGRAGDTQYF.

The chain joins TRBV30 to TRBJ1-4, with 11 bases aligning to TRBD1. J lost 7 bases, V lost 3 bases, and 4 bases had no gene match. Germline lookup yields CDR1 GTSNPN and CDR2 SVGIG (reference sequence). This CDR3 has 14 amino acids. CDR3 in amino acids: CAWSSGTGGEKLFF. CDR3 nucleotide sequence: TGTGCCTGGAGCTCCGGGACAGGGGGTGAAAAACTGTTTTTT.

This chain links TRBV5-4 with TRBJ2-5; the match to TRBD2 covers 13 bases. There are 17 residues in the CDR3. CDR1 is SGHNT, CDR2 YYREEE, per germline (reference sequence). V lost 4 bases and J lost 5; bases outside the gene matches: 11. The CDR3 here is CASSPRTSGGAGETQYF. As DNA, the CDR3 is TGTGCCAGCAGCCCACGCACTAGCGGGGGGGCCGGGGAGACCCAGTACTTC.

The chain couples TRBV6-1 to TRBJ2-5; no clear D gene. The V end lost 1 base, the J end lost 5 bases, and 11 bases lay between the germline ends. CDR1 MNHNS and CDR2 SASEGT come from the germline V gene. The CDR3 length is 14 residues. Written as DNA, the CDR3 is TGTGCCAGCAGTGAAGGGCTAGAGGAGGAGACCCAGTACTTC. It specifies CASSEGLEEETQYF.

The genes are TRBV30 and TRBJ1-3; D uncertain. Germline CDR1 and CDR2: GTSNPN and SVGIG (reference sequence). This CDR3 is 11 amino acids long. Trimming stripped 3 bases from V and 7 bases from J, with 7 bases between. CDR3 DNA sequence: TGTGCCTGGAGCCGCCGGAACACCATATATTTT. Translated: CAWSRRNTIYF.

This rearrangement joins TRBV27 to TRBJ1-4; 8 nucleotides match TRBD1. Trimming at V came to 7 bases and at J to 5 bases, leaving 9 bases not matched to a gene. Looked up from germline, CDR1 is MNHEY and CDR2 is SMNVEV (reference sequence). This CDR3 is built from 15 residues. CDR3 in amino acids: CASKTSDRVNEKLFF. The CDR3 DNA is TGTGCCAGCAAAACGTCGGACAGGGTGAATGAAAAACTGTTTTTT.

The chain uses TRBV18 and TRBJ2-7, with 8 bases fitting TRBD1. Germline CDR1 KGHSH, CDR2 LQKENI. V lost 3 bases and J lost 2; bases outside the gene matches: 9. This CDR3 contains 16 residues. CDR3 sequence: CASSPLTGVTAYEQYF. The CDR3 nucleotides are TGTGCCAGCTCACCGCTGACAGGGGTTACGGCCTACGAGCAGTACTTC.

J is TRBJ2-7 and V is TRBV30, with D perhaps TRBD1 (7 bases). The CDR3 is made up of 13 amino acids. The V gene lost 0 bases and the J gene lost 7 bases, with 13 bases spanning the gap. In germline, CDR1 is GTSNPN, CDR2 SVGIG (reference sequence). CDR3 DNA: TGTGCCTGGAGTGTAACGCCAGGGGGGGAGCAGTACTTC. It translates to CAWSVTPGGEQYF.

The V gene is TRBV25-1, the J gene TRBJ1-4; no clear D gene. Between the trimmed V and J ends, which lost 1 base and 8 bases, there was a span of 17 bases. Germline V lookup: CDR1 MGHDK, CDR2 SYGVNS. The CDR3 has 16 amino acids. CDR3 DNA: TGTGCCAGCAGTGAATCCCCTCGGGGTTTGGAAGAAAAACTGTTTTTT. It specifies CASSESPRGLEEKLFF.

The chain recombines TRBV7-3 with TRBJ2-3, with 7 bases lining up with TRBD2. V was clipped by 1 base and J by 3 bases; unmatched bases: 4. The CDR3 runs to 15 residues. In germline, CDR1 is SGHTA, CDR2 FQGTGA. The CDR3 loop is CASSLKAGQTDTQYF. Here the CDR3 DNA reads TGTGCCAGCAGCTTAAAAGCGGGGCAAACAGATACGCAGTATTTT. Full variable domain (remainder filled in from reference TRBV7-3 and TRBJ2-3): GAGVSQTPSNKVTEKGKYVELRCDPISGHTALYWYRQSLGQGPEFLIYFQGTGAADDSGLPNDRFFAVRPEGSVSTLKIQRTERGDSAVYLCASSLKAGQTDTQYFGPGTRLTVL.

The chain links TRBV5-4 to TRBJ1-2, with 7 bases that match TRBD1. V dropped 0 bases and J dropped 4; count of bases not matched to a gene: 9. CDR1 and CDR2 from the germline V gene are SGHNT and YYREEE (reference sequence). This CDR3 is built from 16 residues. In DNA, the CDR3 is TGTGCCAGCAGCTTGGCCCTACAGGGGTGGGCCTATGGCTACACCTTC. Translating it yields CASSLALQGWAYGYTF.

The chain combines TRBV6-5 with TRBJ1-2; D is possibly TRBD1 (6 bases). Germline CDR1 and CDR2: MNHEY and SVGAGI. V was clipped by 6 bases and J by 8 bases, with 16 bases between them. The CDR3 runs to 13 residues. DNA for the CDR3: TGTGCCAGCAGGAAACAGGGCACTTGGGGCTACACCTTC. It specifies CASRKQGTWGYTF.

The chain employs TRBV30 and TRBJ2-5; D call uncertain. The tail of the sequence fits TRBJ2-7 better, so the J call may be wrong. Germline assignment: CDR1 GTSNPN and CDR2 SVGIG (reference sequence). The CDR3 length is 14 residues. The CDR3 spells CAWSVRGTSYEQYF. For the CDR3, the DNA is TGTGCCTGGAGTGTACGAGGTACCTCCTACGAGCAGTACTTC.

The J gene is TRBJ1-1, the V gene TRBV29-1, with D possibly being TRBD1 (5 bases). Germline loops: CDR1 SQVTM, CDR2 ANQGSEA. This CDR3 has 13 amino acids. Trimming shortened V by 4 bases and J by 1 base, and 10 bases separated the two germline ends. CDR3: CSVVGGTNTEAFF. CDR3 bases: TGCAGCGTTGTTGGGGGGACGAACACTGAAGCTTTCTTT.

V gene TRBV6-5 combines with J gene TRBJ2-1; the D is unclear. Germline CDR1 MNHEY, CDR2 SVGAGI. The CDR3 runs 14 residues. Trimming cost V 4 bases and J 2 bases, with 9 bases left between them. As DNA, the CDR3 is TGTGCCAGCAGTTCCCCTCGGGCCTACAATGAGCAGTTCTTC. Amino acid sequence: CASSSPRAYNEQFF.

CDR3 nucleotides: TGTGCCAGCCGGCCTCTAGCGGACCCCCCCTACGAGCAGTACTTC. Its protein is CASRPLADPPYEQYF. The chain is built from TRBV27 and TRBJ2-7; the match to TRBD2 covers 7 bases. Germline values: CDR1 MNHEY, CDR2 SMNVEV (reference sequence). V dropped 8 bases and J dropped 2; count of bases not matched to a gene: 12. The CDR3 is 15 amino acids.

The DNA of the CDR3 is TGTGCCAGCAGTACGGGGACAGGGGGCGATCTTGGCTACACCTTC. This codes for CASSTGTGGDLGYTF. The V and J genes are TRBV6-6 and TRBJ1-2, with 12 bases that match TRBD1. The CDR3 is made up of 15 amino acids. Per germline, CDR1 MNHNY and CDR2 SVGAGI (reference sequence). J lost 7 bases, V lost 5 bases, and 8 bases had no gene match.

The chain couples TRBV29-1 to TRBJ2-1, with D perhaps TRBD2 (6 bases). Germline V gene data show CDR1 as SQVTM and CDR2 as ANQGSEA. This CDR3 is built from 14 residues. V was shortened by 1 base and J by 0 bases, with 7 bases between the two germline ends. CDR3 loop: CSVEVGLSYNEQFF. The DNA of the CDR3 is TGCAGCGTTGAAGTGGGACTCTCCTACAATGAGCAGTTCTTC.

The chain employs TRBV5-5 and TRBJ2-7; TRBD1 matches at 7 bases. The CDR3 totals 15 residues. CDR1 and CDR2 (germline): SGHKS, YYEKEE (reference sequence). With 2 bases clipped from V and 3 bases from J, the junction kept 8 bases outside the gene matches. CDR3 loop: CASSLERGQNYEQYF. CDR3 bases: TGTGCCAGCAGCTTAGAAAGGGGGCAGAACTACGAGCAGTACTTC.

The V and J genes are TRBV13 and TRBJ1-2; 9 nucleotides match TRBD1. Germline V gives CDR1 PRHDT, CDR2 FYEKMQ (reference sequence). This CDR3 is built from 16 residues. V trimming: 2 bases; J trimming: 2 bases; junction bases outside the gene matches: 6. CDR3 bases: TGTGCCAGCAGCTTATGGGGACAGGGAGAAAACTATGGCTACACCTTC. This encodes CASSLWGQGENYGYTF. The full variable domain, with the rest looked up from reference TRBV13 and TRBJ1-2, is AAGVIQSPRHLIKEKRETATLKCYPIPRHDTVYWYQQGPGQDPQFLISFYEKMQSDKGSIPDRFSAQQFSDYHSELNMSSLELGDSALYFCASSLWGQGENYGYTFGSGTRLTVV.

The chain couples TRBV19 to TRBJ2-5, with TRBD2 matching over 10 bases. Germline assignment: CDR1 LNHDA and CDR2 SQIVND (reference sequence). This CDR3 is built from 15 residues. V was clipped by 5 bases and J by 2 bases; unmatched bases: 5. CDR3 in amino acids: CASSLLAGAQETQYF. The DNA for the CDR3 is TGTGCCAGTAGTCTCCTAGCGGGGGCTCAAGAGACCCAGTACTTC.

The chain couples TRBV11-2 to TRBJ2-7, with 9 nucleotides matching TRBD1. V lost 5 bases and J lost 4; bases outside the gene matches: 9. The length of the CDR3 is 15 residues. Germline CDR1 and CDR2: SGHAT and FQNNGV. As DNA, the CDR3 is TGTGCCAGCAGCACCCCGGGACAGGGAGGGTACGAGCAGTACTTC. Amino acid sequence: CASSTPGQGGYEQYF.

With regard to this clone: The germline gene is not matched at one end of the junction; a read error may be the cause. The chain is built from TRBV18 and TRBJ2-7; 11 bases are a match to TRBD1. The germline V gene has CDR1 KGHSH and CDR2 LQKENI. The CDR3 totals 14 residues. CDR3 loop: CASSLRDRGLPILF. The CDR3 DNA sequence: TGTGCCAGCTCTCTCCGGGACAGGGGGTTACCAATCCTCTTC.